This is a list of T cell receptor beta chains from one sample in a study of T-cell reconstitution after alpha-beta-depleted transplantation in children. TCRdb itself ran the PCR reads through MiXCR, one entry per CDR3 protein. The repertoire consists of 700,000 or so distinct CDR3 sequences, with about an eighth occurring once and the leading ten covering about 0.79%. The material sequenced was PBMCs, taken before TCRalphabeta/CD19-depleted stem cell transplant. Source of these receptors: a girl aged 2 to 10 with congenital amegakaryocytic thrombocytopenia, due to receive a stem cell transplant. CDR3s include the opening cysteine and the closing phenylalanine or tryptophan. The D gene is left open where the match is weak. Clone size appears in some rows only: once, few, many, or a class for an expanded clone.

V gene	clone size	D gene	J gene	CDR3 DNA	CDR3 protein
TRBV19	many	NA	TRBJ2-7	TGTGCCAGTAGTATCGCAGCGGCCTACGAGCAGTACTTC	CASSIAAAYEQYF
TRBV12-3/TRBV12-4	many	NA	TRBJ2-5	TGTGCCAGCAGACAAAGGGAACAAGAGACCCAGTACTTC	CASRQREQETQYF
TRBV4-2	many	NA	TRBJ2-2	TGTGCCAGCAGCCAAAGGGACTTCGCGAACACCGGGGAGCTGTTTTTT	CASSQRDFANTGELFF
TRBV2	NA	NA	TRBJ2-4	TGTGCCAGCAGTGAAACCTGGTTTCTAGCCAAAAACATTCAGTACTTC	CASSETWFLAKNIQYF
TRBV10-3	many	TRBD1	TRBJ2-4	TGTGCCATCAGTGAGCAGCCGGGACAGGGGACCATTCAGTACTTC	CAISEQPGQGTIQYF
TRBV11-1	many	TRBD1	TRBJ2-1	TGTGCCAGCAGCTTAGTAGTGGGCCGGGACAGCCCGCTCTACAATGAGCAGTTCTTC	CASSLVVGRDSPLYNEQFF
TRBV5-1	many	NA	TRBJ1-2	TGCGCCAGCAGCTTGGCCCCGGGTGGCATCTATGGCTACACCTTC	CASSLAPGGIYGYTF
TRBV30	NA	NA	TRBJ1-6	TGTGCCTGCACCCTAGGGGGAGTAAGCGGCTCCTATAATTCACCCCTCCACTTT	CACTLGGVSGSYNSPLHF
TRBV11-2	few	TRBD1	TRBJ2-2	TGTGCCAGCCACATGTACAGGGGGCCCGGGGAGCTGTTTTTT	CASHMYRGPGELFF
TRBV2	many	TRBD1	TRBJ1-5	TGTGCCAGCAGTCCAGACAGGGCCGATCAGCCCCAGCATTTT	CASSPDRADQPQHF
TRBV20-1	few	TRBD1	TRBJ2-6	TGCAGTGCTAGAGCTCGGACAGGGCACGTCCTGACTTTC	CSARARTGHVLTF
TRBV10-3	many	NA	TRBJ2-1	TGTGCCATCTCTGAGGGGCCCTCGCAGTTCTTC	CAISEGPSQFF
TRBV27	many	NA	TRBJ2-2	TGTGCCAGCAGTTTATTTTGGACAGAGACGAACACCGGGGAGCTGTTTTTT	CASSLFWTETNTGELFF
TRBV28	NA	NA	TRBJ2-7	TGTGCCACCACGGATAGGGGGGGAGCCTACGAGCAGTACTTC	CATTDRGGAYEQYF
TRBV5-1	NA	NA	TRBJ2-7	TGCGCCAGCACCTACTACGGGAGCTCCTACGAGCAGTACTTC	CASTYYGSSYEQYF
TRBV20-1	once	TRBD2	TRBJ2-1	TGCAGTGCTAGAGACCCTAGCGGGACCAACAATGAGCAGTCCTTC	CSARDPSGTNNEQSF
TRBV20-1	many	NA	TRBJ2-2	TGCAGTGCTAGGGGACGGAGCCCCGGGGAGCTGTTTTTT	CSARGRSPGELFF